One T cell receptor beta chain is described in this entry. Sequencing was performed with immunoSEQ multiplex PCR; in TCRdb, only in-frame clones are kept and a portion is missing. The sample has tens of thousands of clones, about three quarters seen once. This CDR3 is 13 amino acids long. Germline-derived CDR1 and CDR2 are SGHTA and FQGNSA. V gave up 4 bases and J gave up 8 bases, with 11 bases separating them. The record originates from a study of T cell responses to AZD1222 COVID-19 vaccine. The source was peripheral blood, collected on day 0 of AZD1222 vaccination. This sequence joins TRBV7-2 and TRBJ2-2; D ambiguous. The receptor was isolated from an adult in good health. Written as DNA, the CDR3 is TGTGCCAGCAGCTGGCACCTAGAGGGGGAGCTGTTTTTT. Amino acid sequence: CASSWHLEGELFF.